These T cell receptor beta chains were read from a single sample in a study of T cells in Graves' hyperthyroidism and ophthalmopathy. TCRdb re-derived calls from the multiplex PCR reads in MiXCR, one entry per CDR3 protein. The repertoire holds nearly 600,000 distinct CDR3 sequences, 11% to 15% seen once, with roughly 5.5% in the top ten. Sequences were obtained from blood. All receptors come from a woman aged 25-40 years with Graves' hyperthyroidism that later progressed to Graves' ophthalmopathy. Each CDR3 is given with its conserved first and last residue. Each record gives: clone size, V gene, J gene, D gene, CDR3 DNA, CDR3 protein. A D gene is named only where the DNA matches it firmly. Expanded clones get a size class; other rows say once, few or many, or leave the size out.

>NA|TRBV6-1|TRBJ2-3|TRBD2
TGTGCCAGTCCCACTAGCGGGGGGGGGACAGATACGCAGTATTTT
CASPTSGGGTDTQYF
>many|TRBV29-1|TRBJ2-7|TRBD1
TGCAGCGTTGAAGGGCGCGGGACAGGGAACTACGAGCAGTACTTC
CSVEGRGTGNYEQYF
>once|TRBV30|TRBJ2-2|TRBD1
TGTGCCTGGAGTGTACCCCACGTGTCGGACAGGGATAACGGGGAGCTGTTTTTT
CAWSVPHVSDRDNGELFF
>NA|TRBV24-1|TRBJ2-7|NA
TGTGCCACCAGTGGGCAGGAATCCTACGAGCAGTACTTC
CATSGQESYEQYF
>NA|TRBV2|TRBJ2-7|TRBD2
TGTGCCAGCAGTTTTGGAACTAGCGGGAACCCTGAGCAGTACTTC
CASSFGTSGNPEQYF
>NA|TRBV2|TRBJ2-7|NA
TGTGCCAGCAGTGAAAGACTAGGTAGTTACGAGCAGTACTTC
CASSERLGSYEQYF
>many|TRBV28|TRBJ2-1|NA
TGTGCCAGCAGTTCCTATCCCACGGGGCCATCCTACAATGAGCAGTTCTTC
CASSSYPTGPSYNEQFF
>many|TRBV12-3/TRBV12-4|TRBJ2-7|NA
TGTGCCAGCAGTTTAGGCTTTGGACCCCCTCCTACCTACGAGCAGTACTTC
CASSLGFGPPPTYEQYF
>many|TRBV20-1|TRBJ2-5|TRBD2
TGCAGTGCCCTCTGTGCGGGAGGGCCTCATTGTTACCAAGAGACCCAGTACTTC
CSALCAGGPHCYQETQYF
>many|TRBV2|TRBJ1-5|NA
TGTGCCAGCAGGCAATGGACCGAAGATCAGCCCCAGCATTTT
CASRQWTEDQPQHF
>many|TRBV12-3/TRBV12-4|TRBJ2-7|TRBD2
TGTGCCAGCAGTACGGCGACTAGCGGGAGGGGCGAGCAGTACTTC
CASSTATSGRGEQYF
>many|TRBV7-9|TRBJ2-3|TRBD1
TGTGCCAGCAGCCCGACAGGGGGTAAGGCAGATACGCAGTATTTT
CASSPTGGKADTQYF
>NA|TRBV20-1|TRBJ1-5|NA
TGCAGTGCTAGGAAATACCTGGGCAGCCGAAATCAGCCCCAGCATTTT
CSARKYLGSRNQPQHF
>many|TRBV24-1|TRBJ2-5|NA
TGTGCCACCAGTGACCATAGCAGACAGGCGGAGACCCAGTACTTC
CATSDHSRQAETQYF
>many|TRBV6-2/TRBV6-3|TRBJ2-7|NA
TGTGCCAGCAGTTACAGAGGGACGGTCTCCTACGAGCAGTACTTC
CASSYRGTVSYEQYF
>few|TRBV30|TRBJ1-1|TRBD1
TGTGCCTGGAGTGCCCCCAACAGGGGGGTAGGGACTGAAGCTTTCTTT
CAWSAPNRGVGTEAFF
>many|TRBV20-1|TRBJ2-7|NA
TGCAGTGCTAGTGGAACCGGGACGAACTACGAGCAGTACTTC
CSASGTGTNYEQYF
>NA|TRBV3-1|TRBJ2-1|NA
TGTGCCAGCAGCCGGAGGGGGGGGGCGACGTTTGGAGGTGAGCAGTTCTTC
CASSRRGGATFGGEQFF
>many|TRBV25-1|TRBJ2-3|TRBD2
TGTGCCAGCAGTGGGGGGCTAGCGGGAGGGACAAAGTCTAGCACAGATACGCAGTATTTT
CASSGGLAGGTKSSTDTQYF
>many|TRBV6-1|TRBJ1-6|NA
TGTGCCAGCAGTTGGGAGGGCTCACCCCTCCACTTT
CASSWEGSPLHF
>many|TRBV28|TRBJ1-1|NA
TGTGCCAGCAGTTTAATCTGGAACATGAACACTGAAGCTTTCTTT
CASSLIWNMNTEAFF
>NA|TRBV5-8|TRBJ1-2|NA
TGTGCCAGCAGCTTGGCTACTTTGGGCTACACCTTC
CASSLATLGYTF
>many|TRBV11-3|TRBJ2-1|NA
TGTGCCAGCAGCTTAGGAATCGGGAGACTAAATGAGCAGTTCTTC
CASSLGIGRLNEQFF
>few|TRBV5-1|TRBJ1-1|TRBD1
TGCGCCAGCAGCGAGGGACAGATGAACACTGAAGCTTTCTTT
CASSEGQMNTEAFF
>many|TRBV20-1|TRBJ2-7|TRBD1
TGCAGTGCTAGAGATACCGGGACAGGGACTACCGAGCAGTACTTC
CSARDTGTGTTEQYF
>few|TRBV30|TRBJ1-2|NA
TGTGCCTGTAAAGGGTGGGGCTACACCTTC
CACKGWGYTF
>many|TRBV7-2|TRBJ2-3|TRBD2
TGTGCCAGCAGCTTAGCGGGGGGACTAGCGGGCCCCACAGATACGCAGTATTTT
CASSLAGGLAGPTDTQYF
>many|TRBV2|TRBJ2-3|NA
TGTGCCAGCACCCCCACAGATACGCAGTATTTT
CASTPTDTQYF
>NA|TRBV24-1|TRBJ2-3|TRBD2
TGTGCCACCAGTGTAAGCGGGAGCAAAGATACGCAGTATTTT
CATSVSGSKDTQYF
>many|TRBV11-2|TRBJ1-1|NA
TGTGCCAGCAGCTTAGAAAAGGGCACTGAAGCTTTCTTT
CASSLEKGTEAFF
>many|TRBV19|TRBJ1-1|NA
TGTGCCAGTAGTATCCAGGACGGTGAACCTGAAGCTTTCTTT
CASSIQDGEPEAFF
>many|TRBV7-9|TRBJ2-7|NA
TGTGCCAGCAGCTATAATGAGGTAGAGCAGTACTTC
CASSYNEVEQYF
>few|TRBV3-1|TRBJ2-7|TRBD2
TGTGCCAGCAGCCCTACCTATAGCGGGAGCAGCGAGCAGTACTTC
CASSPTYSGSSEQYF
>many|TRBV12-3/TRBV12-4|TRBJ1-6|NA
TGTGCCAGCAGTCCCAGGGAATATAATTCACCCCTCCACTTT
CASSPREYNSPLHF
>NA|TRBV19|TRBJ2-1|NA
TGTGCCAGTAGTTTTTACGACAATGAGCAGTTCTTC
CASSFYDNEQFF
>many|TRBV12-3/TRBV12-4|TRBJ2-2|NA
TGTGCCAGCAGTAGGGGGACCGGGGAGCTGTTTTTT
CASSRGTGELFF
>many|TRBV6-1|TRBJ1-1|TRBD1
TGTGCCAGCTCCCTCCAGGGGGCCGGAGGAAGGGGAAGAGGGAACGCTGAAGCTTTCTTT
CASSLQGAGGRGRGNAEAFF
>NA|TRBV20-1|TRBJ2-1|TRBD2
TGCAGTGCTAGCGAGGGACTAGCGGTTGACAATGAGCAGTTCTTC
CSASEGLAVDNEQFF
>few|TRBV9|TRBJ2-5|NA
TGTGCCAGCAGCGTAGGAGTAGCGCAAGAGACCCAGTACTTC
CASSVGVAQETQYF
>many|TRBV12-3/TRBV12-4|TRBJ2-1|TRBD2
TGTGCCAGCAGTGAAGCTAGCGGGAGCAATGAGCAGTTCTTC
CASSEASGSNEQFF
>few|TRBV19|TRBJ2-5|NA
TGTGCCAGTAGTCCCTCGGGAGAGCGGCGGACCCAGTACTTC
CASSPSGERRTQYF
>few|TRBV12-5|TRBJ2-3|TRBD2
TGTGCTAGTGGACCCCTCCTAGCGGGGACCACAGATACGCAGTATTTT
CASGPLLAGTTDTQYF
>many|TRBV10-3|TRBJ1-1|NA
TGTGCCATCAGTCGGGACGGAACGATGAACACTGAAGCTTTCTTT
CAISRDGTMNTEAFF
>many|TRBV7-2|TRBJ2-1|TRBD1
TGTGCCAGCAGCAACCCGGGACAGATAACTTACAATGAGCAGTTCTTC
CASSNPGQITYNEQFF
>many|TRBV6-1|TRBJ1-4|NA
TGTGCCAGCAGGGGGTTGCTTCCCGCGACTAATGAAAAACTGTTTTTT
CASRGLLPATNEKLFF
>NA|TRBV20-1|TRBJ1-6|TRBD1
TGCAGTGCTAAAGACAGGGACAAAGACTCCTATAATTCACCCCTCCACTTT
CSAKDRDKDSYNSPLHF
>NA|TRBV6-1|TRBJ1-2|TRBD1
TGTGCGACTAAGACAGGGGGAAACTATGGCTACACCTTC
CATKTGGNYGYTF
>many|TRBV12-3/TRBV12-4|TRBJ2-5|NA
TGTGCCAGCAGTTCTACGACAGGTGGGGGAGAGACCCAGTACTTC
CASSSTTGGGETQYF
>many|TRBV12-3/TRBV12-4|TRBJ1-1|NA
TGTGCCAGCAGTTTTGGGCAGGTTGGAACTGAAGCTTTCTTT
CASSFGQVGTEAFF